The rows below give T cell receptor beta chains drawn from one sample of a study of blood T cells in healthy people across ages. TCRdb independently ran MiXCR on the 5' RACE reads; one entry per CDR3 protein. The data show approximately 800,000 distinct CDR3 sequences, with around 25% seen just once and approximately 3.7% held by the top ten. These sequences were also reported in another study, on T cells of mothers and their children.

The sample was blood. These TCRs come from a boy aged 5-17 years in good health. CDR3s include the opening cysteine and the closing phenylalanine or tryptophan. The D gene is left open where the match is weak. The size of a clone is reported for some rows only, either as once, few or many, or as a class for expanded clones.

d_call	v_call	j_call	clone_size	cdr3_aa	cdr3_nt
.	TRBV24-1	TRBJ2-5	.	CATSDLEDNQETQYF	TGTGCCACCAGTGATTTGGAGGACAACCAAGAGACCCAGTACTTC
TRBD1	TRBV7-2	TRBJ1-1	.	CASSRQGRNTEAFF	TGTGCCAGCAGCCGACAGGGGAGGAACACTGAAGCTTTCTTT
.	TRBV20-1	TRBJ1-3	.	CSARWYSDGNTIYF	TGCAGTGCTAGGTGGTATTCGGATGGAAACACCATATATTTT
.	TRBV14	TRBJ1-1	.	CASSQDTNTEAFF	TGTGCCAGCAGCCAGGACACCAACACTGAAGCTTTCTTT
.	TRBV28	TRBJ1-2	.	CASSPSGTHYGYTF	TGTGCCAGCAGCCCAAGCGGGACGCACTATGGCTACACCTTC
.	TRBV20-1	TRBJ2-5	.	CSAFSLVPSRETQYF	TGCAGTGCCTTCTCCTTGGTACCTTCCAGGGAGACCCAGTACTTC
.	TRBV4-1	TRBJ1-2	.	CASSQDRGNVYGYTF	TGCGCCAGCAGCCAAGATAGGGGGAATGTCTATGGCTACACCTTC
TRBD1	TRBV7-9	TRBJ1-1	few	CASSLGTGGDTEAFF	TGTGCCAGCAGCTTAGGGACAGGGGGGGACACTGAAGCTTTCTTT
TRBD2	TRBV28	TRBJ2-4	few	CASSSPGGAGRNIQYF	TGTGCCAGCAGTTCCCCCGGGGGGGCCGGTCGAAACATTCAGTACTTC
TRBD2	TRBV5-1	TRBJ2-7	.	CASSSTTSGADEQYF	TGCGCCAGCAGCTCAACGACTAGCGGGGCGGACGAGCAGTACTTC
TRBD2	TRBV12-3/TRBV12-4	TRBJ2-4	few	CASSPFRLAGAPAKNIQYF	TGTGCCAGCAGTCCATTCCGGCTAGCGGGGGCCCCAGCCAAAAACATTCAGTACTTC
.	TRBV9	TRBJ2-1	few	CASRVVPNEQFF	TGTGCCAGCCGCGTTGTCCCCAATGAGCAGTTCTTC
.	TRBV20-1	TRBJ2-7	few	CSAREPGANLFEQYF	TGCAGTGCTAGAGAACCAGGGGCAAACCTTTTCGAGCAGTACTTC
TRBD1	TRBV7-2	TRBJ2-5	.	CASSLGDRGYQETQYF	TGTGCCAGCAGCTTAGGGGACAGGGGGTACCAAGAGACCCAGTACTTC
.	TRBV12-3/TRBV12-4	TRBJ2-1	.	CASSLMGPYNEQFF	TGTGCCAGCAGTTTAATGGGCCCGTACAATGAGCAGTTCTTC
.	TRBV25-1	TRBJ2-4	few	CASSPTAISKNIQYF	TGTGCCAGCAGCCCAACGGCAATCTCCAAAAACATTCAGTACTTC
.	TRBV4-3	TRBJ2-3	.	CASSQDGGGLFADTQYF	TGCGCCAGCAGCCAAGATGGTGGGGGGCTGTTCGCAGATACGCAGTATTTT
.	TRBV6-2/TRBV6-3	TRBJ1-2	few	CASSYTLRTLWYGYTF	TGTGCCAGCAGTTACACCTTACGGACCCTTTGGTATGGCTACACCTTC
.	TRBV28	TRBJ2-3	.	CASSSGNADTQYF	TGTGCCAGCAGTTCAGGTAACGCAGATACGCAGTATTTT
.	TRBV7-3	TRBJ2-5	many	CASSSSGRETQYF	TGTGCCAGCAGCTCCTCAGGTCGAGAGACCCAGTACTTC
.	TRBV7-6	TRBJ1-1	.	CASSIYRDIMNTEAFF	TGTGCCAGCAGCATATACCGGGACATAATGAACACTGAAGCTTTCTTT
TRBD1	TRBV7-6	TRBJ1-3	.	CASTGRGRGGNTIYF	TGTGCCAGCACGGGCAGGGGGCGAGGTGGAAACACCATATATTTT
.	TRBV6-5	TRBJ2-5	.	CASSTPGKETQYF	TGTGCCAGCAGTACACCTGGGAAAGAGACCCAGTACTTC
TRBD2	TRBV7-2	TRBJ2-1	few	CASSLAGGAHNGQFF	TGTGCCAGCAGCCTAGCGGGAGGGGCCCACAATGGGCAGTTCTTC
.	TRBV12-3/TRBV12-4	TRBJ2-5	.	CASSDRDIKTQYF	TGTGCCAGCAGCGACCGGGACATAAAGACCCAGTACTTC